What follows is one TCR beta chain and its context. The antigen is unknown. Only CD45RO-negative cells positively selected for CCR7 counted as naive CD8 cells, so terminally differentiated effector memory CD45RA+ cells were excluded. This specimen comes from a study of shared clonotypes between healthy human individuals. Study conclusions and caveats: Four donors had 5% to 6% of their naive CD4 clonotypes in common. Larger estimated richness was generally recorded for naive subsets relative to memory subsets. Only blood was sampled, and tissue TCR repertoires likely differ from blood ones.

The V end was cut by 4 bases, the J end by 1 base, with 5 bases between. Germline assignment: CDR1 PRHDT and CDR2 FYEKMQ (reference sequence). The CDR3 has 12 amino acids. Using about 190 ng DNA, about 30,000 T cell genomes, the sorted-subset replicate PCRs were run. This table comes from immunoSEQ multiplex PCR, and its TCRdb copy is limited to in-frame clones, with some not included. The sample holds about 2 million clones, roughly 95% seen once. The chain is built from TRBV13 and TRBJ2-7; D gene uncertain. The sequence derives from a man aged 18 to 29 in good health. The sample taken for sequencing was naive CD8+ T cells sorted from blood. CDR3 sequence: CASSSESYEQYF. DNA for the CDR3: TGTGCCAGCAGCTCCGAATCCTACGAGCAGTACTTC.